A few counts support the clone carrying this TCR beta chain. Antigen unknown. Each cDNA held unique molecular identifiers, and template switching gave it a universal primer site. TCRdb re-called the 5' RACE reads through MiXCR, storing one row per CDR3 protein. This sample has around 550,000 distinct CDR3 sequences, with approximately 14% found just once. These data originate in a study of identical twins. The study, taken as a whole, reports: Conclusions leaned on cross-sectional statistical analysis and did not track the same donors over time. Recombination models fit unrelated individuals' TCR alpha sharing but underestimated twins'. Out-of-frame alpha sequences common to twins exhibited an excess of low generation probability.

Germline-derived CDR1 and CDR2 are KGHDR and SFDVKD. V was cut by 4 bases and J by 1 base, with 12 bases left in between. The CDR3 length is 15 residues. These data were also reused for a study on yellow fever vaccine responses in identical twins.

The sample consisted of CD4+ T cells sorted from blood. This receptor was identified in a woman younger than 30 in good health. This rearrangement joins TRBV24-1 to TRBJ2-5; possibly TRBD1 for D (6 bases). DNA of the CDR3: TGTGCCACCAGTGACAAACAGGGTTCCCAAGAGACCCAGTACTTC. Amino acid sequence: CATSDKQGSQETQYF.